The 8 T cell receptor beta chains below come from one sample, sequenced in a study of blood T cell repertoires in COVID-19. Profiled with immunoSEQ multiplex PCR; TCRdb holds only in-frame clones, not every one. The repertoire includes about 180,000 clones, roughly 77% of them detected once, and about 10% sits in the top ten. The sample was peripheral blood. These TCRs come from a woman of 80 years or more with COVID-19, enrolled during active disease.

This clone has just a few counts. The chain joins TRBV5-1 to TRBJ2-7, with D maybe TRBD2 (7 bases). V lost 1 base to trimming and J lost 5 bases, with 16 bases between them. Germline lookup yields CDR1 SGHRS and CDR2 YFSETQ. This CDR3 has 15 residues. CDR3 protein: CASSLRDYPGDEQYF. In DNA, the CDR3 is TGCGCCAGCAGCTTGCGGGACTATCCAGGGGACGAGCAGTACTTC.

This clone was found once. V gene TRBV19 combines with J gene TRBJ2-3, with 10 nucleotides matching TRBD1. Germline V gives CDR1 LNHDA, CDR2 SQIVND (reference sequence). V lost 10 bases to trimming and J lost 3 bases; unmatched junction nucleotides: 4. The CDR3 is 13 amino acids. This CDR3 is CATKDRGTDTQYF. The CDR3 DNA is TGTGCCACTAAGGACAGGGGGACAGATACGCAGTATTTT.

The rearrangement joins TRBV28 to TRBJ2-1, with TRBD2 as a possible D gene (7 bases). This CDR3 spans 15 amino acids. Germline lookup yields CDR1 MDHEN and CDR2 SYDVKM. Trimming pared 8 bases from V and 0 bases from J, leaving 14 bases between. The CDR3 reads CASHRGGASYNEQFF. CDR3 nucleotide sequence: TGTGCCAGCCATCGAGGGGGGGCCTCCTACAATGAGCAGTTCTTC.

The chain employs TRBV9 and TRBJ2-3, with 10 nucleotides matching TRBD2. The germline V gene encodes CDR1 SGDLS and CDR2 YYNGEE. V lost 0 bases to trimming and J lost 4 bases; unmatched junction nucleotides: 8. This CDR3 comprises 17 residues. The CDR3 bases are TGTGCCAGCAGCGTAGGGAGTCTAGCGGGAGACGCAGATACGCAGTATTTT. Translated: CASSVGSLAGDADTQYF.

This clone was counted only a few times. The chain recombines TRBV9 with TRBJ2-7; TRBD2 agrees at 10 bases. V lost 0 bases, J lost 6 bases, and 6 bases stayed unmatched. The CDR3 extends over 15 amino acids. Germline V gene data show CDR1 as SGDLS and CDR2 as YYNGEE. CDR3 nucleotide sequence: TGTGCCAGCAGCGTAGCTAGCGGGAGTATTGGCGAGCAGTACTTC. Its translation is CASSVASGSIGEQYF.

The chain uses TRBV11-3 and TRBJ2-3; 8 bases agree with TRBD2. The germline gives CDR1 SGHNT, CDR2 YENEEA. V lost 7 bases and J lost 5; bases outside the gene matches: 14. CDR3 length: 16 amino acids. The CDR3 sequence is CASMFNRGGLGDTQYF. CDR3 nucleotides: TGTGCCAGCATGTTTAATCGGGGGGGGCTCGGAGATACGCAGTATTTT.

This CDR3 is CASSLGQGARDTQYF. CDR3 bases: TGTGCCAGCAGCTTAGGACAGGGGGCGAGAGATACGCAGTATTTT. V gene TRBV7-9 combines with J gene TRBJ2-3, with 10 bases fitting TRBD1. V was pared by 1 base and J by 5 bases, with 3 bases of the junction left unmatched. The CDR3 has 15 residues. CDR1 is SEHNR, CDR2 FQNEAQ, per germline (reference sequence).

This chain links TRBV19 with TRBJ1-2, with a tentative D call TRBD1 (6 bases). CDR1 and CDR2 from the germline V gene are LNHDA and SQIVND (reference sequence). The CDR3 loop spans 15 amino acids. V lost 9 bases and J lost 5, with 22 bases in between. The CDR3 DNA sequence: TGTGCCAGCATTGGACGCAGGGCGGACAGTTATGGCTACACCTTC. This sequence encodes CASIGRRADSYGYTF.